This is a list of T cell receptor beta chains from one sample in a study of regulatory T cells in long-lasting Graves disease. MiXCR, run by TCRdb on the multiplex PCR reads, gives a single entry per CDR3 protein. This sample has approximately 400,000 distinct CDR3 sequences; about 14% occur once, and the top ten carry over 20%. Specimen: peripheral blood mononuclear cells (PBMCs), collected at new diagnosis, from a patient treated with antithyroid drugs. These receptor sequences come from a female donor with Graves disease. Each CDR3 is given with its conserved first and last residue. D genes are given only for firm matches. A row's size may be missing; if present it is once, few, many or a size class.

abundance | j_gene | d_gene | v_gene | CDR3nt | CDR3aa
few | TRBJ1-1 | - | TRBV12-3/TRBV12-4 | TGTGCCAGCACCCGCCGGGGGGCAGTAACTGAAGCTTTCTTT | CASTRRGAVTEAFF
many | TRBJ1-4 | - | TRBV7-9 | TGTGCCAGCAGCCCCTTTGAGAGGGAAAAACTGTTTTTT | CASSPFEREKLFF
many | TRBJ2-7 | - | TRBV28 | TGTGCCAGCAGTTTGCCCATGTTCGACGGGAGTAACGAGCAGTACTTC | CASSLPMFDGSNEQYF
few | TRBJ1-3 | - | TRBV9 | TGTGCCAGCAGCGTGGACCGGGACACTGGGAACACCATATATTTT | CASSVDRDTGNTIYF
- | TRBJ2-3 | - | TRBV3-1 | TGTGCCAGCAGCCACGGGGGACGCCCAGATACGCAGTATTTT | CASSHGGRPDTQYF
many | TRBJ1-4 | - | TRBV5-1 | TGCGCCAGCAGGAGACAGTCAACTAATGAAAAACTGTTTTTT | CASRRQSTNEKLFF
many | TRBJ1-2 | - | TRBV6-5 | TGTGCCAGCAGTTACCACAGGGACTCGGACTATGGCTACACCTTC | CASSYHRDSDYGYTF
many | TRBJ2-5 | - | TRBV7-9 | TGTGCCAGCAGCTTGTACTTTGGAGAGACCCAGTACTTC | CASSLYFGETQYF
many | TRBJ2-2 | - | TRBV7-9 | TGTGCCAGCAGCTTAGTATCTTTGGGTACCGGGGAGCTGTTTTTT | CASSLVSLGTGELFF
many | TRBJ1-1 | - | TRBV20-1 | TGCAGTGCTGCCTTTGGGGACACTGAAGCTTTCTTT | CSAAFGDTEAFF
many | TRBJ1-1 | TRBD1 | TRBV6-5 | TGTGCCAGCAGTTACGGGGACAGCCCTGAAGCTTTCTTT | CASSYGDSPEAFF
many | TRBJ2-7 | TRBD2 | TRBV12-3/TRBV12-4 | TGTGCCAGCAGTTCCCGGGGACTAACTCCGCGCCCCTACGAGCAGTACTTC | CASSSRGLTPRPYEQYF
many | TRBJ2-4 | TRBD2 | TRBV2 | TGTGCCAGCAGTGTCAAAGCGGGGGTCCTTTATCAAAACATTCAGTACTTC | CASSVKAGVLYQNIQYF
many | TRBJ1-1 | - | TRBV6-4 | TGTGCCAGCAGTGAAGTCAGCATGAACACTGAAGCTTTCTTT | CASSEVSMNTEAFF
- | TRBJ2-3 | TRBD2 | TRBV10-3 | TGTGCCACCCAATCTAGCGGGGGCACAGATACGCAGTATTTT | CATQSSGGTDTQYF
many | TRBJ2-1 | TRBD1 | TRBV7-4 | TGTGCCAGCAGCTTAGACCCGGGACAGGGGGCTTGTTACAATGAGCAGTTCTTC | CASSLDPGQGACYNEQFF
- | TRBJ2-3 | TRBD2 | TRBV6-9 | TGTGCCAGCAGTTACAAGGGACTAGCGGGAGGGTCCTCAGATACGCAGTATTTT | CASSYKGLAGGSSDTQYF
few | TRBJ2-1 | TRBD2 | TRBV5-1 | TGCGCCAGCAGCTTACGGGGGGGGTCCTCCAATGAGCAGTTCTTC | CASSLRGGSSNEQFF
many | TRBJ2-7 | - | TRBV7-9 | TGTGCCAGCAGCAATCGCTTCGGGGGGCACGAGCAGTACTTC | CASSNRFGGHEQYF
- | TRBJ1-1 | - | TRBV19 | TGTGCCAGTAGTATAGATTTGCGGCCTACAGTGAACACTGAAGCTTTCTTT | CASSIDLRPTVNTEAFF
- | TRBJ1-3 | - | TRBV24-1 | TGTGCCACCAGTGATCGCCGGGACAACTCTGGAAACACCATATATTTT | CATSDRRDNSGNTIYF
many | TRBJ2-3 | - | TRBV5-1 | TGCGCCAGCAGCTTGGCGGTTCGTCCCCTAGACACCGGGCGTACGCAGTATTTT | CASSLAVRPLDTGRTQYF
- | TRBJ1-2 | TRBD1 | TRBV27 | TGTGCCAGCAGTTACAATCAGGGGGGTGGCTACACCTTC | CASSYNQGGGYTF
many | TRBJ1-3 | - | TRBV10-3 | TGTGCCATCAGAATAGGGGGGTCCAACTCTGGAAACACCATATATTTT | CAIRIGGSNSGNTIYF